A selection of T cell receptor beta chains follows, all from one sample in a study of T-cell reconstitution after alpha-beta-depleted transplantation in children. In TCRdb, the PCR reads were re-called with MiXCR into one record per CDR3 protein. The sample has some 390,000 distinct CDR3 sequences; 20% are singletons. The sequencing here drew on PBMCs from the stem cell graft donor, taken from the stem cell graft. The origin of the receptors is a human donor who donated a stem cell graft to a child with acute myeloid leukemia. Each CDR3 is given with its conserved first and last residue. The order of the fields is clone size, D gene, J gene, V gene, CDR3 protein, CDR3 DNA. The D gene is left open where the match is weak. Size tells how often a clone was seen (once, few, many) or the class of an expanded clone, and some rows leave it out.

>many|.|TRBJ2-7|TRBV10-3
CAISESVTHYEQYF
TGTGCCATCAGTGAGTCGGTTACCCACTACGAGCAGTACTTC
>few|TRBD1|TRBJ1-5|TRBV4-1
CASSQRQGGQPQHF
TGCGCCAGCAGCCAGCGACAGGGAGGGCAGCCCCAGCATTTT
>few|.|TRBJ2-3|TRBV7-9
CASSLYNSADTQYF
TGTGCCAGCAGCTTATATAACTCCGCAGATACGCAGTATTTT
>few|TRBD2|TRBJ2-1|TRBV25-1
CASSAFRGLAGIYNEQFF
TGTGCCAGCAGTGCCTTCAGAGGACTAGCGGGGATATACAATGAGCAGTTCTTC
>.|.|TRBJ2-5|TRBV28
CASSLSPSGAQETQYF
TGTGCCAGCAGTTTAAGCCCCTCGGGAGCCCAAGAGACCCAGTACTTC
>few|.|TRBJ2-7|TRBV7-2
CASSPMRESYEQYF
TGTGCCAGCAGCCCTATGAGGGAATCCTACGAGCAGTACTTC
>few|TRBD1|TRBJ1-1|TRBV7-2
CASSLTWDRASTEAFF
TGTGCCAGCAGCCTAACTTGGGACAGGGCGAGCACTGAAGCTTTCTTT
>.|TRBD2|TRBJ2-1|TRBV5-1
CASSSRLAGGMLDEQFF
TGCGCCAGCAGCTCCCGACTAGCGGGAGGGATGCTCGATGAGCAGTTCTTC
>many|.|TRBJ2-7|TRBV20-1
CSAGEPGYTYEQYF
TGCAGTGCCGGGGAACCAGGGTATACCTACGAGCAGTACTTC
>many|TRBD1|TRBJ2-7|TRBV20-1
CSASGTGSYEQYF
TGCAGTGCTTCCGGGACAGGGTCCTACGAGCAGTACTTC
>.|.|TRBJ1-1|TRBV29-1
CSVERGGTEAFF
TGCAGCGTTGAAAGGGGAGGCACTGAAGCTTTCTTT
>few|.|TRBJ1-5|TRBV2
CASSEAKYQPQHF
TGTGCCAGCAGTGAGGCGAAATATCAGCCCCAGCATTTT
>.|TRBD2|TRBJ2-5|TRBV27
CASSSVGTSGILQETQYF
TGTGCCAGCAGCTCGGTGGGGACTAGCGGGATCCTCCAAGAGACCCAGTACTTC
>.|TRBD2|TRBJ2-1|TRBV6-1
CASSGKTTSGRAKSYNKQFF
TGTGCCAGCAGTGGAAAGACAACTAGCGGGAGGGCCAAGTCCTACAATAAGCAGTTCTTC
>.|.|TRBJ2-5|TRBV29-1
CSVDISVTLKQETQYF
TGCAGCGTTGATATTAGCGTGACCTTGAAGCAAGAGACCCAGTACTTC
>.|TRBD2|TRBJ2-3|TRBV6-5
CASSYLTSGSVSDTQYF
TGTGCCAGCAGTTACCTGACTAGCGGGAGTGTGTCAGATACGCAGTATTTT
>.|.|TRBJ2-1|TRBV20-1
CSATEWDEQFF
TGCAGTGCTACTGAGTGGGATGAGCAGTTCTTC
>few|.|TRBJ2-7|TRBV21-1
CASSRHRGPSSYEQYF
TGTGCCAGCAGCCGCCACAGGGGCCCTAGCTCCTACGAGCAGTACTTC
>few|TRBD2|TRBJ2-2|TRBV27
CASSLLAGPNTGELFF
TGTGCCAGCAGTTTACTAGCGGGGCCGAACACCGGGGAGCTGTTTTTT
>.|TRBD1|TRBJ2-7|TRBV24-1
CATSSGQGAYEQYF
TGTGCCACCAGTAGTGGACAGGGGGCCTACGAGCAGTACTTC
>.|.|TRBJ1-6|TRBV15
CATSREGFDNSPLHF
TGTGCCACCAGCAGAGAGGGTTTCGATAATTCACCCCTCCACTTT
>many|.|TRBJ2-7|TRBV29-1
CSVDASLGYEQYF
TGCAGCGTTGATGCTAGCCTAGGCTACGAGCAGTACTTC
>.|TRBD1|TRBJ1-1|TRBV18
CASSPVTGLNTEAFF
TGTGCCAGCTCACCCGTGACAGGGTTGAACACTGAAGCTTTCTTT
>few|TRBD2|TRBJ2-7|TRBV28
CASSNGGAGIEQYF
TGTGCCAGCTCCAACGGGGGGGCGGGGATCGAGCAGTACTTC
>many|.|TRBJ2-5|TRBV12-3/TRBV12-4
CASSRTPRTEETQYF
TGTGCCAGCAGCCGCACCCCCCGGACTGAAGAGACCCAGTACTTC
>many|.|TRBJ2-7|TRBV7-2
CASSPGFPYEQYF
TGTGCCAGCAGCCCAGGGTTCCCCTACGAGCAGTACTTC
>.|.|TRBJ2-7|TRBV3-1
CASSQGEGEQYF
TGTGCCAGCAGCCAAGGAGAGGGAGAGCAGTACTTC
>many|.|TRBJ2-7|TRBV27
CASSLTPVVGSYEQYF
TGTGCCAGCAGTTTAACCCCCGTGGTAGGGAGCTACGAGCAGTACTTC
>many|.|TRBJ2-1|TRBV6-5
CASSDDNEQFF
TGTGCCAGCAGTGACGACAATGAGCAGTTCTTC
>.|TRBD1|TRBJ2-3|TRBV4-3
CASSQGNGQVTDTQYF
TGCGCCAGCAGCCAAGGGAACGGACAGGTCACAGATACGCAGTATTTT
>.|TRBD2|TRBJ2-3|TRBV5-1
CASSLLAGGPVDTQYF
TGCGCCAGCAGCCTACTAGCGGGAGGTCCTGTGGATACGCAGTATTTT
>few|TRBD2|TRBJ2-7|TRBV28
CASSFWSLAGGSYEQYF
TGTGCCAGCAGTTTTTGGTCACTAGCGGGAGGGTCCTACGAGCAGTACTTC
>many|.|TRBJ2-7|TRBV27
CASSPGLSSYEQYF
TGCGCCAGCAGCCCCGGACTTAGCTCCTACGAGCAGTACTTC
>few|TRBD1|TRBJ2-4|TRBV24-1
CATTQDRENIQYF
TGTGCCACCACCCAGGACAGGGAAAACATTCAGTACTTC
>.|.|TRBJ2-3|TRBV5-1
CASSLGPPVADTQYF
TGCGCCAGCAGCTTGGGACCTCCTGTCGCAGATACGCAGTATTTT
>many|.|TRBJ1-2|TRBV20-1
CSVNSYGYTF
TGCAGTGTTAACAGCTATGGCTACACCTTC
>.|.|TRBJ2-3|TRBV21-1
CASSKVGGTSPGDTQYF
TGTGCCAGCAGCAAAGTGGGGGGGACATCCCCGGGAGATACGCAGTATTTT
>.|TRBD2|TRBJ2-7|TRBV12-3/TRBV12-4
CASRGTSGSWYEQYF
TGTGCCAGCAGGGGGACTAGCGGGAGTTGGTACGAGCAGTACTTC
>.|TRBD2|TRBJ2-3|TRBV9
CASSGGLAGETDTQYF
TGTGCCAGCAGCGGGGGACTAGCGGGAGAAACAGATACGCAGTATTTT
>.|TRBD1|TRBJ2-7|TRBV7-6
CASSLGQGDHYEQYF
TGTGCCAGCAGCTTAGGACAGGGAGACCACTACGAGCAGTACTTC
>many|.|TRBJ1-2|TRBV20-1
CSARDEGSPYGYTF
TGCAGTGCTAGAGATGAAGGATCTCCCTATGGCTACACCTTC
>.|TRBD2|TRBJ2-7|TRBV20-1
CSAPPTSVSYEQYF
TGCAGTGCTCCCCCAACTAGCGTCTCCTACGAGCAGTACTTC
>many|.|TRBJ2-1|TRBV4-3
CASSLTGPGDNEQFF
TGCGCCAGCAGCCTGACAGGGCCGGGGGACAATGAGCAGTTCTTC
>once|.|TRBJ1-2|TRBV12-3/TRBV12-4
CASRSGSGYGYTF
TGTGCCAGCAGGTCAGGGAGCGGCTATGGCTACACCTTC
>few|.|TRBJ2-2|TRBV12-3/TRBV12-4
CASTTGPLGELFF
TGTGCCAGCACCACGGGACCCCTCGGGGAGCTGTTTTTT
>.|TRBD2|TRBJ2-7|TRBV6-2/TRBV6-3
CASSPQGAGGGYEQYF
TGTGCCAGCAGCCCCCAGGGTGCGGGAGGAGGCTACGAGCAGTACTTC
>few|.|TRBJ2-1|TRBV5-5
CASSFGLTPYNEQFF
TGTGCCAGCAGCTTCGGACTGACCCCGTACAATGAGCAGTTCTTC
>.|.|TRBJ1-2|TRBV27
CASSSQGEGYTF
TGTGCCAGCAGTTCCCAGGGTGAGGGCTACACCTTC
>many|.|TRBJ2-7|TRBV20-1
CSARDVADHSYEQYF
TGCAGTGCTAGAGATGTTGCGGACCACTCCTACGAGCAGTACTTC
>many|TRBD2|TRBJ2-2|TRBV11-1
CASSPNSGIGTGELFF
TGTGCCAGCAGCCCCAATAGCGGGATCGGAACCGGGGAGCTGTTTTTT
>.|TRBD2|TRBJ2-7|TRBV6-5
CASSYGTSSMYEQYF
TGTGCCAGCAGTTACGGGACTAGTAGCATGTACGAGCAGTACTTC
>.|TRBD2|TRBJ2-5|TRBV24-1
CATSASSGADQETQYF
TGTGCCACCAGTGCCAGTAGCGGGGCAGATCAAGAGACCCAGTACTTC
>.|.|TRBJ1-5|TRBV18
CASSPFGLQPQHF
TGTGCCAGCTCGCCATTCGGCCTTCAGCCCCAGCATTTT
>.|TRBD1|TRBJ2-1|TRBV18
CASSPGTGSGHEQFF
TGTGCCAGCTCACCCGGGACAGGGTCTGGCCATGAGCAGTTCTTC
>.|TRBD1|TRBJ2-1|TRBV5-8
CASSPDRRLYNEQFF
TGTGCCAGCAGTCCGGACAGGCGCCTCTACAATGAGCAGTTCTTC
>.|.|TRBJ2-2|TRBV24-1
CATSLGRELFF
TGTGCCACCAGCCTAGGGAGGGAGCTGTTTTTT
>.|.|TRBJ2-7|TRBV5-1
CASHDPTVSSYEQYF
TGCGCCAGCCACGATCCGACAGTGAGCTCCTACGAGCAGTACTTC
>.|TRBD1|TRBJ2-3|TRBV6-2/TRBV6-3
CASSFEDRGATDTQYF
TGTGCCAGCAGTTTTGAGGACAGGGGAGCCACAGATACGCAGTATTTT
>many|TRBD2|TRBJ2-7|TRBV20-1
CSARDPFGGRAYEQYF
TGCAGTGCTAGAGATCCGTTTGGCGGGAGGGCCTACGAGCAGTACTTC
>.|TRBD2|TRBJ2-1|TRBV12-3/TRBV12-4
CASIKGGEGEQFF
TGTGCCAGCATAAAAGGAGGGGAGGGTGAGCAGTTCTTC